The 20 T cell receptor beta chains given below trace back to one sample, sequenced in a study of blood T cell repertoires in COVID-19. This table comes from immunoSEQ multiplex PCR, and its TCRdb copy is limited to in-frame clones, with some not included. The sample records 200,000 to 300,000 clones, 88% being singletons. Source material: PBMCs or T cells enriched from blood (not recorded which). These receptors were collected from a woman aged 40 to 49 with acute COVID-19.

The J gene is TRBJ2-6, the V gene TRBV5-5; D may be TRBD2 (6 bases). Germline lookup yields CDR1 SGHKS and CDR2 YYEKEE (reference sequence). CDR3 length: 18 amino acids. The ends were cut back, 4 bases at V and 0 bases at J, with 17 bases in the middle. The CDR3 sequence: CASSPTGTGSSGANVLTF. CDR3 DNA: TGTGCCAGCAGCCCCACCGGGACTGGGAGCTCTGGGGCCAACGTCCTGACTTTC.

Concerning this clone: The sample holds other DNA sequences that translate to the same CDR3. The chain couples TRBV10-3 to TRBJ1-2; TRBD1 matches at 9 bases. This CDR3 is built from 14 residues. Germline lookup yields CDR1 ENHRY and CDR2 SYGVKD. J gave up 2 bases and V 2 bases, and 0 bases lay outside the gene matches. In DNA form, the CDR3 reads TGTGCCATCAGTGAGGGACAGGGGAACTATGGCTACACCTTC. Translated: CAISEGQGNYGYTF.

V gene TRBV30 combines with J gene TRBJ1-1; maybe TRBD1 (6 bases). Trimming stripped 3 bases from V and 5 bases from J, with 16 bases between. The CDR3 length is 14 residues. The germline V gene encodes CDR1 GTSNPN and CDR2 SVGIG (reference sequence). CDR3 protein: CAWREQGMITEAFF. DNA of the CDR3: TGTGCCTGGAGAGAACAGGGTATGATAACTGAAGCTTTCTTT.

The CDR3 coding sequence is TGTGCCAGCAGTACGGGACAGGCGATCCTTGCCTACACCTTC. Translated: CASSTGQAILAYTF. This rearrangement joins TRBV2 to TRBJ1-2; TRBD1 agrees at 8 bases. CDR3 length: 14 residues. J lost 10 bases, V lost 5 bases, and 12 bases had no gene match. The germline V gene has CDR1 SNHLY and CDR2 FYNNEI.

The chain is built from TRBV6-5 and TRBJ2-1; 7 nucleotides line up with TRBD2. Trimming at V came to 6 bases and at J to 0 bases, leaving 2 bases not matched to a gene. The CDR3 runs 14 residues. Germline lookup yields CDR1 MNHEY and CDR2 SVGAGI. The CDR3 here is CASRIAGSYNEQFF. In DNA form, the CDR3 reads TGTGCCAGCAGGATAGCGGGCTCCTACAATGAGCAGTTCTTC.

Only one count was recorded for this clone. The chain joins TRBV13 to TRBJ2-1, with 9 bases identical to TRBD2. The length of the CDR3 is 15 residues. Trimming at V came to 5 bases and at J to 5 bases, leaving 7 bases not matched to a gene. Germline values: CDR1 PRHDT, CDR2 FYEKMQ (reference sequence). CDR3 coding DNA: TGTGCCAGCAGCCGTTTATCTAGCGGGAACAATGAGCAGTTCTTC. Encoded protein: CASSRLSSGNNEQFF.

This sequence joins TRBV30 and TRBJ1-2; 7 positions match TRBD1. Germline values: CDR1 GTSNPN, CDR2 SVGIG (reference sequence). V lost 1 base to trimming and J lost 5 bases; unmatched junction nucleotides: 7. The CDR3 is made up of 14 amino acids. CDR3 loop: CAWSEEDRWYGYTF. The CDR3 coding sequence is TGTGCCTGGAGTGAAGAGGACAGGTGGTATGGCTACACCTTC.

V usage is TRBV19 and J usage is TRBJ2-3; D is unclear. CDR1 and CDR2 from the germline V gene are LNHDA and SQIVND (reference sequence). The V end was cut by 1 base, the J end by 5 bases, with 13 bases between. CDR3 length: 15 amino acids. DNA for the CDR3: TGTGCCAGTAGTATAGGTGGCCAGAGGAGAGATACGCAGTATTTT. Its translation is CASSIGGQRRDTQYF. The variable domain in full, with the rest retrieved from reference TRBV19 and TRBJ2-3, is DGGITQSPKYLFRKEGQNVTLSCEQNLNHDAMYWYRQDPGQGLRLIYYSQIVNDFQKGDIAEGYSVSREKKESFPLTVTSAQKNPTAFYLCASSIGGQRRDTQYFGPGTRLTVL.

Here the CDR3 DNA reads TGTGCCTCCTATGGACAGGGCACAGATACGCAGTATTTT. Translation: CASYGQGTDTQYF. The gene calls are TRBV19 and TRBJ2-3; the match to TRBD1 covers 7 bases. V shed 11 bases, J shed 1 base, and the junction held 6 bases outside the gene matches. The length of the CDR3 is 13 residues. Germline-derived CDR1 and CDR2 are LNHDA and SQIVND (reference sequence).

This rearrangement joins TRBV6-5 to TRBJ1-1; maybe TRBD1 (6 bases). V was cut by 2 bases and J by 1 base, with 11 bases left in between. The CDR3 is 15 residues long. Germline CDR1 MNHEY, CDR2 SVGAGI. CDR3 in DNA: TGTGCCAGCAGTTACGGGCTGACAGGGAACACTGAAGCTTTCTTT. Protein sequence: CASSYGLTGNTEAFF.

The chain links TRBV11-3 to TRBJ2-7; unclear D gene. The CDR3 contains 13 residues. Germline values: CDR1 SGHNT, CDR2 YENEEA. Trimming cost V 1 base and J 5 bases, with 9 bases left between them. CDR3 loop: CASSLGNFHEQYV. As DNA, the CDR3 is TGTGCCAGCAGCTTAGGAAACTTCCACGAGCAGTACGTC.

The chain employs TRBV12-3 or TRBV12-4 and TRBJ2-7; TRBD2 is a possible D gene (5 bases). This CDR3 has 13 amino acids. V lost 8 bases and J lost 5, with 16 bases in between. CDR3 protein: CASGEGAGHEQYV. CDR3 in DNA: TGTGCCAGCGGTGAGGGCGCTGGCCACGAGCAGTACGTC.

The chain is built from TRBV4-3 and TRBJ2-7, with TRBD1 identical over 9 bases. The CDR3 is 13 residues long. J lost 3 bases, V lost 4 bases, and 1 base had no gene match. Looked up from germline, CDR1 is LGHNA and CDR2 is YSLEER. The CDR3, as DNA: TGCGCCAGCAGCCGGGGACAGGGCTACGAGCAGTACTTC. Residues: CASSRGQGYEQYF.

The chain links TRBV10-1 to TRBJ1-2; the match to TRBD1 covers 9 bases. This CDR3 spans 13 amino acids. V was clipped by 6 bases and J by 2 bases; unmatched bases: 1. Germline assignment: CDR1 WNHNN and CDR2 SYGVQD (reference sequence). CDR3: CASSGQGNYGYTF. The CDR3 DNA is TGCGCCAGCAGCGGACAGGGGAACTATGGCTACACCTTC.

In its sample, this clone was seen once. This rearrangement joins TRBV4-3 to TRBJ1-1; TRBD1 agrees at 8 bases. Per germline, CDR1 LGHNA and CDR2 YSLEER. The length of the CDR3 is 15 residues. V was clipped by 4 bases and J by 4 bases; unmatched bases: 8. The CDR3 DNA follows: TGCGCCAGCAGCCTAGGCGCCGGACAGGGCACTGAAGCTTTCTTT. This encodes CASSLGAGQGTEAFF.

The J gene is TRBJ1-4, the V gene TRBV24-1; TRBD1 matches at 7 bases. V lost 4 bases to trimming and J lost 8 bases; unmatched junction nucleotides: 6. The germline CDR1 and CDR2 sequences are KGHDR and SFDVKD. CDR3 length equals 14 residues. CDR3 nucleotide sequence: TGTGCCACCAGTGAAACAGGGGCGGGCGAAAAACTGTTTTTT. Translating it yields CATSETGAGEKLFF.

The rearrangement uses TRBV5-1 and TRBJ1-5; unclear D gene. V shed 1 base and J shed 2 bases, with 7 bases lying between them. This CDR3 contains 14 residues. CDR1 and CDR2 from the germline V gene are SGHRS and YFSETQ. The CDR3 here is CASSLRGGNQPQHF. The CDR3 coding sequence is TGCGCCAGCAGCTTGCGGGGTGGCAATCAGCCCCAGCATTTT. Variable domain in full (rest from reference TRBV5-1 and TRBJ1-5): KAGVTQTPRYLIKTRGQQVTLSCSPISGHRSVSWYQQTPGQGLQFLFEYFSETQRNKGNFPGRFSGRQFSNSRSEMNVSTLELGDSALYLCASSLRGGNQPQHFGDGTRLSIL.

The rearrangement uses TRBV7-2 and TRBJ1-1; D might be TRBD1 (5 bases). Trimming stripped 5 bases from V and 4 bases from J, with 14 bases between. The CDR3 totals 14 residues. Germline CDR1 is SGHTA and CDR2 is FQGNSA. The CDR3 sequence: CASSSRVSGTEAFF. The CDR3 region has the DNA TGTGCCAGCAGCAGCAGGGTTTCGGGCACTGAAGCTTTCTTT.

The gene calls are TRBV11-3 and TRBJ2-1, with TRBD1 matching 7 bases. The CDR3 is 12 amino acids. Germline CDR1 reads SGHNT; CDR2 reads YENEEA. V lost 6 bases and J lost 8; bases outside the gene matches: 4. The CDR3, as DNA: TGTGCCAGCAGTTACAGGGGCGATGAGCAGTTCTTC. Its protein is CASSYRGDEQFF.

The chain employs TRBV18 and TRBJ1-1, with D possibly TRBD1 on 6 matching bases. The germline gives CDR1 KGHSH, CDR2 LQKENI. Trimming took off 4 bases at V and 6 bases at J, with 9 bases between the two ends. The CDR3 covers 12 residues. The CDR3 protein is CASSLQGPEAFF. The CDR3 region has the DNA TGTGCCAGCTCACTACAGGGCCCTGAAGCTTTCTTT.